This T cell receptor beta chain was documented in a study of CD8 T cells in Susac syndrome (dated by TCRdb to about 2019). Describing the broader study: Among the Susac syndrome patients who were sequenced, clinically active disease was present in 5 or 6 and clinical remission was observed in 8 or 9. At the time of blood withdrawal, Susac syndrome patients were either therapy-naive, taking corticosteroids (with some also receiving IVIg), or on IVIg alone. Whether CD8+ T cell activation and differentiation in Susac syndrome was antigen driven was tested using repertoire sequencing. The investigation overall reported the following: In patients with Susac syndrome, the CD4+ T cell repertoire showed no detectable clonal expansion. The number of individuals in the TCR sequencing and HLA analysis was recognized as being relatively small.

Peripheral blood CD8+ and CD4+ T cells from healthy donors, Susac syndrome patients and multiple sclerosis patients were profiled using high-throughput TCR beta sequencing. Susac syndrome patients met recently defined diagnostic criteria for definite or probable disease. Bulk CD8+ and CD4+ T cells were purified by magnetic negative isolation, whereas CD8+ TEMRA cells were enriched by FACS. Blood was drawn into EDTA tubes, processed within 24 hours, and PBMCs were isolated by density gradient centrifugation. PBMCs intended for TCR sequencing were cryopreserved in liquid nitrogen and thawed later in a water bath at 37 degrees C. A purity of at least 90% was achieved for sorted or isolated CD4+, CD8+ and CD8+ TEMRA cells. V is clipped by 11 bases and J by 3 bases, and the sequence between their germline boundaries is 18 bases long. Looking up the germline V gene yields CDR1 MDHEN and CDR2 SYDVKM. Inclusive of the bounding cysteine and phenylalanine, the CDR3 is 14 residues long. Only the CDR3 portion is preserved as DNA: 42 bases, with reading frame beginning at the first base.

As for this clonotype: What this receptor recognizes is not known. Base qualities are not recorded, but no much larger clone differs from it by a single base.

RNA was extracted using the RNeasy kit, and about 0.5 to 1 ug of the RNA was reverse transcribed with random hexamers. The immunoSEQ multiplex PCR assay, covering 54 Vbeta and 13 Jbeta segments, was used to amplify TCR beta CDR3 regions. Bias from PCR amplification was corrected by using a synthetic template baseline for primer optimization and for computational correction. In the original analysis: Reads were assigned to V, D and J genes according to IMGT and analyzed in immunoSEQ Analyzer, with only productive sequences retained. Clonality was calculated as one minus the Shannon entropy normalized by log2 of the number of productive unique sequences. For each patient and control, public and private clones were evaluated among the 100 most prevalent clones. A clone was defined as Susac-specific if it was absent from the healthy and MS cohorts, from 950 to 1,300 published viral clones and from other ImmuneACCESS disease sequences. TCRdb ran its own pipeline on the public reads, namely fastp trimming at Q25 and MiXCR clone calling, and kept in-frame beta chains. Rows matching on CDR3 protein sequence are summarized as one entry with the most common DNA and genes. In this record, the V and J calls reflect TCRdb's handling and not the investigators' own analysis. This sample holds under 200,000 distinct CDR3 sequences; roughly nine tenths were observed only once. Of the sample, approximately 0.086% is held by the ten largest clones.

This clonotype was obtained from a human donor with Susac syndrome. The chain employs TRBV28 and TRBJ2-3, with TRBD2 as a weak D call on 7 bases. Sequencing was carried out using CD4+ T cells from PBMCs. The CDR3 region has the sequence CASGAGAGTDTQYF. The sequence in DNA is TGTGCCTCGGGGGCGGGGGCCGGGACAGATACGCAGTATTTT.